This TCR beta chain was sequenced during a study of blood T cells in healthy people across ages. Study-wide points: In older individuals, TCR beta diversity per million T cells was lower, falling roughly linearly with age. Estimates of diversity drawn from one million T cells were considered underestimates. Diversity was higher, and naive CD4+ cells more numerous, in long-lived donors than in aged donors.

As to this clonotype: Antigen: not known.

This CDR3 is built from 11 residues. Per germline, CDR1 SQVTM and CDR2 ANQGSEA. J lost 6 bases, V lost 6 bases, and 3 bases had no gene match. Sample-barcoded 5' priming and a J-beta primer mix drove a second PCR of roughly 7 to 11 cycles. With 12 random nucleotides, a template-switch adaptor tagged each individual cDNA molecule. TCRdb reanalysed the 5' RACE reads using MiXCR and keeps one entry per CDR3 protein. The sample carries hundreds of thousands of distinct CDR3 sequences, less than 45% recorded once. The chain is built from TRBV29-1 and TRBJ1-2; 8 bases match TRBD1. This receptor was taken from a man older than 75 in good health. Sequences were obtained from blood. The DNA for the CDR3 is TGCAGCGTGCGACAGGGGAATGGCTACACCTTC. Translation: CSVRQGNGYTF.